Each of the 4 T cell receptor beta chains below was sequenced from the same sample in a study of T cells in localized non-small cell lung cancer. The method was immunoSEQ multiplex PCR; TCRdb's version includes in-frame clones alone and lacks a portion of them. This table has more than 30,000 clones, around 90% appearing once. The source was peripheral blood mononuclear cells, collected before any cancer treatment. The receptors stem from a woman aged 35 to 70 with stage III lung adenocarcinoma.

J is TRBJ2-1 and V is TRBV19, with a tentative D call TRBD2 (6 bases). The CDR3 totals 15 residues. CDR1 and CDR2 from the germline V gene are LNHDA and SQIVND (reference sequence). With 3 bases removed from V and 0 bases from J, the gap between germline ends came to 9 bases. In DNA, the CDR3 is TGTGCCAGTAGTATTGGCGGGACCTCCTACAATGAGCAGTTCTTC. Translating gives CASSIGGTSYNEQFF. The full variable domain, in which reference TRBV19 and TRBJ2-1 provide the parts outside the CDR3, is DGGITQSPKYLFRKEGQNVTLSCEQNLNHDAMYWYRQDPGQGLRLIYYSQIVNDFQKGDIAEGYSVSREKKESFPLTVTSAQKNPTAFYLCASSIGGTSYNEQFFGPGTRLTVL.

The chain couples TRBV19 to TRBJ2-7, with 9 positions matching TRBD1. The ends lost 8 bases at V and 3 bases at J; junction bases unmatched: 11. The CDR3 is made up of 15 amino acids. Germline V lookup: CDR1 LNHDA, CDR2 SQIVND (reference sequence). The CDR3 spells CASGEAQGANYEQYF. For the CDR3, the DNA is TGTGCCAGTGGGGAAGCACAGGGGGCGAACTACGAGCAGTACTTC.

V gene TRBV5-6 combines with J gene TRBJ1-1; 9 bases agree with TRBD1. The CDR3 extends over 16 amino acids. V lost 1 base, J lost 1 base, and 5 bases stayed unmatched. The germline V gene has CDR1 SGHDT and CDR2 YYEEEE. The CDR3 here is CASSLSWGQGNTEAFF. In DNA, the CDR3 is TGTGCCAGCAGCTTGTCGTGGGGACAGGGGAACACTGAAGCTTTCTTT.

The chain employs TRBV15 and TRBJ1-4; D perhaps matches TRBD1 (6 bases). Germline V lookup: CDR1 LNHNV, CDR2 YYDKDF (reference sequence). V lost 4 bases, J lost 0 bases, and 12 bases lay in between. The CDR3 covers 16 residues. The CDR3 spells CATSKWGAATNEKLFF. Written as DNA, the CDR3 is TGTGCCACCAGCAAGTGGGGGGCTGCAACTAATGAAAAACTGTTTTTT.